Shown below are 32 T cell receptor beta chains from a single sample sequenced in a study of cytotoxic CD8 clonotypes in ibrutinib-treated CLL. The data were produced by immunoSEQ multiplex PCR, yet TCRdb's version contains in-frame clones alone and is incomplete. The sample yields 150,000 to 250,000 clones, around 70% seen once. Sequenced here: PBMCs, sampled after 24 months of ibrutinib treatment. These receptors all stem from a human donor with chronic lymphocytic leukemia.

Remarks on this clone: This sample includes further DNA sequences coding for the same CDR3. V gene TRBV5-1 combines with J gene TRBJ2-1; no reliable D call. V gave up 4 bases and J gave up 0 bases, with 5 bases separating them. Germline V gene lookup returns CDR1 SGHRS and CDR2 YFSETQ. The CDR3 has 13 residues. CDR3 nucleotide sequence: TGCGCCAGCAGCCTGGGCTCCTACAATGAGCAGTTCTTC. Its protein is CASSLGSYNEQFF.

The chain recombines TRBV4-2 with TRBJ2-1; 10 bases match TRBD2. Per germline, CDR1 LGHNA and CDR2 YNFKEQ. The CDR3 loop spans 16 amino acids. J gave up 8 bases and V 4 bases, and 11 bases lay outside the gene matches. The CDR3 spells CASSRRGLALGYEQFF. The DNA for the CDR3 is TGTGCCAGCAGCCGACGGGGACTAGCGCTAGGGTATGAGCAGTTCTTC.

The chain recombines TRBV5-6 with TRBJ2-3; D is perhaps TRBD1 (6 bases). Deletions cut 0 bases from V and 0 bases from J, with 20 bases between. Germline V gene sequence: CDR1 SGHDT, CDR2 YYEEEE. The CDR3 totals 19 residues. The CDR3 sequence is CASSLVLPVYTGSTDTQYF. The CDR3 region has the DNA TGTGCCAGCAGCTTGGTTCTTCCCGTATACACAGGGAGCACAGATACGCAGTATTTT.

In this sample, this clone turned up a few times. J is TRBJ2-2 and V is TRBV11-3, with 7 bases lining up with TRBD2. The J segment lost 4 bases and the V segment lost 4 bases, leaving 12 bases of the junction unmatched. Per germline, CDR1 SGHNT and CDR2 YENEEA. The CDR3 is made up of 17 amino acids. The CDR3 is CASSSTPTSTSTGELFF. CDR3 nucleotide sequence: TGTGCCAGCAGCTCCACCCCGACTAGCACTTCCACCGGGGAGCTGTTTTTT.

This clone was detected once. The chain carries TRBV6-5 and TRBJ2-1; 8 bases align to TRBD2. V lost 5 bases and J lost 0; bases outside the gene matches: 3. The CDR3 length is 15 residues. Germline CDR1 reads MNHEY; CDR2 reads SVGAGI. CDR3 region: CASSTGTSSYNEQFF. In nucleotides, the CDR3 is TGTGCCAGCAGTACTGGGACTAGCTCCTACAATGAGCAGTTCTTC.

Comments on this clone: This CDR3 is also generated by other DNA sequences in the sample. The chain carries TRBV10-3 and TRBJ2-1; D gene ambiguous. The CDR3 contains 11 residues. Germline values: CDR1 ENHRY, CDR2 SYGVKD. The germline V and J ends were trimmed by 6 bases and 7 bases, with 7 bases remaining between them. The chain's CDR3 is CAISLGNEQFF. CDR3 DNA sequence: TGTGCCATCAGCCTAGGAAATGAGCAGTTCTTC.

The table lists this clone with a few counts. The genes are TRBV6-5 and TRBJ2-6; 7 bases map to TRBD1. CDR3 length: 14 residues. V trimming: 7 bases; J trimming: 4 bases; junction bases outside the gene matches: 4. Germline-derived CDR1 and CDR2 are MNHEY and SVGAGI. For the CDR3, the DNA is TGTGCCAGCACCGACAGGGTAGGGGCCAACGTCCTGACTTTC. The encoded protein is CASTDRVGANVLTF.

The chain carries TRBV7-2 and TRBJ2-1; 9 bases are a match to TRBD1. There are 17 residues in the CDR3. The germline CDR1 and CDR2 sequences are SGHTA and FQGNSA. V was clipped by 3 bases and J by 2 bases; unmatched bases: 8. The CDR3 coding sequence is TGTGCCAGCAGCTTCCAGACCGGGACAGGGACCTACAATGAGCAGTTCTTC. As protein: CASSFQTGTGTYNEQFF. Full variable domain (remainder filled in from reference TRBV7-2 and TRBJ2-1): GAGVSQSPSNKVTEKGKDVELRCDPISGHTALYWYRQSLGQGLEFLIYFQGNSAPDKSGLPSDRFSAERTGGSVSTLTIQRTQQEDSAVYLCASSFQTGTGTYNEQFFGPGTRLTVL.

The chain couples TRBV6-1 to TRBJ2-7; TRBD1 aligns across 8 bases. V was pared by 11 bases and J by 4 bases, with 7 bases of the junction left unmatched. The V gene's germline CDR1 is MNHNS and CDR2 SASEGT. This CDR3 is built from 12 residues. CDR3 amino acids: CAGAGGFYEQYF. The CDR3 nucleotides read TGTGCCGGAGCAGGGGGCTTTTACGAGCAGTACTTC.

This sequence joins TRBV7-6 and TRBJ2-3; 10 positions match TRBD1. Unmatched junction bases numbered 5, after V lost 0 bases and J lost 5 bases. CDR1 is SGHVS and CDR2 is FNYEAQ in the germline V gene. The CDR3 extends over 16 amino acids. CDR3 bases: TGTGCCAGCAGCTTAGCGGGGACAGGGGCGATAGATACGCAGTATTTT. It specifies CASSLAGTGAIDTQYF.

V usage is TRBV28 and J usage is TRBJ2-7; D call uncertain. Germline CDR1 is MDHEN and CDR2 is SYDVKM. The V end lost 1 base, the J end lost 3 bases, and 10 bases lay between the germline ends. The length of the CDR3 is 14 residues. CDR3 in amino acids: CASSLSASHYEQYF. The CDR3 DNA sequence: TGTGCCAGCAGTTTATCGGCCAGTCACTACGAGCAGTACTTC.

Only a few counts were recorded for this clone. This chain connects TRBV5-4 to TRBJ2-2; D remains ambiguous. The V gene's germline CDR1 is SGHNT and CDR2 YYREEE (reference sequence). The CDR3 has 15 residues. Trimming pared 9 bases from V and 6 bases from J, leaving 21 bases between. The CDR3 coding sequence is TGTGCCAACTCGGACGGCTTCGACGCTCCCGGGGAGCTGTTTTTT. This codes for CANSDGFDAPGELFF.

This clone came up once. The chain is built from TRBV4-2 and TRBJ2-1; D perhaps matches TRBD1 (5 bases). In germline, CDR1 is LGHNA, CDR2 YNFKEQ. CDR3 size: 16 residues. V was pared by 9 bases and J by 3 bases, with 21 bases between. The CDR3 sequence: CARDLPYRGLYNEQFF. DNA of the CDR3: TGTGCCAGAGACCTACCCTATAGGGGTCTCTACAATGAGCAGTTCTTC.

V usage is TRBV2 and J usage is TRBJ2-7; TRBD1 matches at 11 bases. CDR1 SNHLY and CDR2 FYNNEI come from the germline V gene. The CDR3 has 15 residues. Unmatched junction bases numbered 9, after V lost 7 bases and J lost 4 bases. The CDR3 protein is CASNQRTGGMYEQYF. The CDR3 region has the DNA TGTGCCAGCAACCAAAGGACAGGGGGCATGTACGAGCAGTACTTC. The full variable domain, its missing parts supplied by reference TRBV2 and TRBJ2-7, is EPEVTQTPSHQVTQMGQEVILRCVPISNHLYFYWYRQILGQKVEFLVSFYNNEISEKSEIFDDQFSVERPDGSNFTLKIRSTKLEDSAMYFCASNQRTGGMYEQYFGPGTRLTVT.

The V and J genes are TRBV6-1 and TRBJ2-7, with no clear D. Germline CDR1 is MNHNS and CDR2 is SASEGT. This CDR3 has 14 amino acids. The V end was cut by 5 bases, the J end by 0 bases, with 11 bases between. CDR3 amino acids: CASSLDRSSYEQYF. The DNA for the CDR3 is TGTGCCAGCAGTTTGGACCGCAGCTCCTACGAGCAGTACTTC.

The V gene is TRBV2, the J gene TRBJ1-3; 10 bases align to TRBD1. The CDR3 has 19 residues. Germline-derived CDR1 and CDR2 are SNHLY and FYNNEI. V lost 3 bases to trimming and J lost 0 bases; unmatched junction nucleotides: 11. The CDR3 nucleotides read TGTGCCAGCAGTGAGTGGGACAGGGGTCACCCAAGCTCTGGAAACACCATATATTTT. Translation: CASSEWDRGHPSSGNTIYF. Full variable domain (remainder filled in from reference TRBV2 and TRBJ1-3): EPEVTQTPSHQVTQMGQEVILRCVPISNHLYFYWYRQILGQKVEFLVSFYNNEISEKSEIFDDQFSVERPDGSNFTLKIRSTKLEDSAMYFCASSEWDRGHPSSGNTIYFGEGSWLTVV.

The rearrangement links TRBV7-6 to TRBJ1-1; D ambiguous. Trimming shortened V by 2 bases and J by 2 bases, and 3 bases separated the two germline ends. The CDR3 extends over 12 amino acids. The germline V gene encodes CDR1 SGHVS and CDR2 FNYEAQ. The CDR3, as DNA: TGTGCCAGCAGCTTAATTAACACTGAAGCTTTCTTT. Encoded protein: CASSLINTEAFF.

The J gene is TRBJ1-1, the V gene TRBV28, with no clear D. The V gene's germline CDR1 is MDHEN and CDR2 SYDVKM. The CDR3 runs 14 residues. V dropped 2 bases and J dropped 0 bases, with 7 bases sitting between them. CDR3 sequence (DNA): TGTGCCAGCAGTTTAATTCTCATGAACACTGAAGCTTTCTTT. Its translation is CASSLILMNTEAFF.

This sequence joins TRBV6-1 and TRBJ1-1, with 10 bases lining up with TRBD1. CDR3 length: 17 residues. V lost 4 bases and J lost 6; bases outside the gene matches: 14. Germline values: CDR1 MNHNS, CDR2 SASEGT. The CDR3 DNA follows: TGTGCCAGCAGTGTTTCCGGGACAGGGGTTATAGTTTCTGAAGCTTTCTTT. Translating gives CASSVSGTGVIVSEAFF.

This clone was found once. V gene TRBV11-1 combines with J gene TRBJ2-3, with 8 bases aligning to TRBD2. CDR3 length equals 15 residues. Germline loops: CDR1 SGHAT, CDR2 FQDESV (reference sequence). With 5 bases clipped from V and 3 bases from J, the junction kept 7 bases outside the gene matches. The CDR3 sequence: CASSPGLAGTDTQYF. CDR3 DNA: TGTGCCAGCAGCCCAGGACTAGCTGGTACAGATACGCAGTATTTT.

The genes are TRBV11-2 and TRBJ2-1, with D perhaps matching TRBD1 or TRBD2 (5 bases each). Germline V gives CDR1 SGHAT, CDR2 FQNNGV. V was cut by 0 bases and J by 8 bases, with 14 bases left in between. This CDR3 is built from 15 residues. The CDR3 coding sequence is TGTGCCAGCAGCTTAGATCTCGGGACCATTCATGAGCAGTTCTTC. Translation: CASSLDLGTIHEQFF.

This clone appeared a few times. The V gene is TRBV2, the J gene TRBJ1-5; no firm D call. V dropped 6 bases and J dropped 3 bases, with 12 bases sitting between them. The CDR3 sequence is 14 residues long. Germline assignment: CDR1 SNHLY and CDR2 FYNNEI. The CDR3 nucleotides are TGTGCCAGCAGGCCGGACGGCGACAATCAGCCCCAGCATTTT. Translation: CASRPDGDNQPQHF.

In its sample, this clone was seen once. The chain carries TRBV7-2 and TRBJ2-1; TRBD1 agrees at 8 bases. Trimming removed 3 bases from V and 7 bases from J; junction bases left unmatched: 5. CDR3 size: 14 residues. The germline V gene has CDR1 SGHTA and CDR2 FQGNSA. This CDR3 is CASSFRGLPNEQFF. CDR3 in DNA: TGTGCCAGCAGCTTCAGGGGGCTACCTAATGAGCAGTTCTTC.

V is TRBV5-1 and J is TRBJ2-5; 11 bases match TRBD2. Germline V lookup: CDR1 SGHRS, CDR2 YFSETQ. The trim removed 2 bases at V and 4 bases at J, leaving 4 bases unmatched. The CDR3 extends over 15 amino acids. The CDR3 here is CASSFSGRALETQYF. The CDR3 region has the DNA TGCGCCAGCAGCTTTAGCGGGAGGGCTTTAGAGACCCAGTACTTC. Full variable domain (rest looked up from reference TRBV5-1 and TRBJ2-5): KAGVTQTPRYLIKTRGQQVTLSCSPISGHRSVSWYQQTPGQGLQFLFEYFSETQRNKGNFPGRFSGRQFSNSRSEMNVSTLELGDSALYLCASSFSGRALETQYFGPGTRLLVL.

CDR3 sequence: CAWSVRTRGYMYEQYF. The CDR3 DNA reads TGTGCCTGGAGTGTACGGACCAGGGGGTACATGTACGAGCAGTACTTC. The chain has TRBV30 and TRBJ2-7, with 7 positions matching TRBD1. This CDR3 is built from 16 residues. Germline V gene sequence: CDR1 GTSNPN, CDR2 SVGIG (reference sequence). V dropped 0 bases and J dropped 4; count of bases not matched to a gene: 12.

J is TRBJ2-1 and V is TRBV28; maybe TRBD2 (6 bases). V lost 7 bases and J lost 4, with 14 bases in between. Germline values: CDR1 MDHEN, CDR2 SYDVKM. The CDR3 consists of 14 residues. Written as DNA, the CDR3 is TGTGCCAGCACCTCCCCGGGAGTTTACAATGAGCAGTTCTTC. It is translated as CASTSPGVYNEQFF.

A note on this clone: An end of the junction differs from the germline gene, which may be a read error. This chain connects TRBV7-7 to TRBJ2-5; D is unclear. Germline assignment: CDR1 SSHAT and CDR2 FNYEAQ (reference sequence). CDR3 length: 13 amino acids. The CDR3 DNA follows: TGTGCTAGCAGCTTAAACAACCAAGAGACCCAGTACTTC. Translation: CASSLNNQETQYF.

V and J are TRBV5-1 and TRBJ2-1, with unresolved D. This CDR3 region has 12 residues. Germline CDR1 and CDR2: SGHRS and YFSETQ. Trimming left V 0 bases short and J 9 bases short, with 7 bases between. The CDR3 DNA follows: TGCGCCAGCAGCTTGGACCTGACTGAGCAGTTCTTC. Encoded protein: CASSLDLTEQFF.

The V call is TRBV15, the J call TRBJ2-3; 7 positions match TRBD1. CDR3 length equals 15 residues. Germline CDR1 LNHNV, CDR2 YYDKDF (reference sequence). Trimming removed 2 bases from V and 3 bases from J; junction bases left unmatched: 5. DNA for the CDR3: TGTGCCACCAGCAGAAGACAGGGTTCGACAGATACGCAGTATTTT. As protein: CATSRRQGSTDTQYF.

The chain uses TRBV7-6 and TRBJ1-6; D remains ambiguous. CDR1 and CDR2 from the germline V gene are SGHVS and FNYEAQ. This CDR3 spans 13 amino acids. Between the trimmed V and J ends, which lost 1 base and 11 bases, there was a span of 9 bases. CDR3 loop: CASSLEMGAPLHF. The CDR3 DNA reads TGTGCCAGCAGCTTAGAAATGGGCGCACCCCTCCACTTT. Full variable domain (missing parts from reference TRBV7-6 and TRBJ1-6): GAGVSQSPRYKVTKRGQDVALRCDPISGHVSLYWYRQALGQGPEFLTYFNYEAQQDKSGLPNDRFSAERPEGSISTLTIQRTEQRDSAMYRCASSLEMGAPLHFGNGTRLTVT.

This chain joins TRBV7-8 and TRBJ2-7, with 9 bases fitting TRBD2. Germline-derived CDR1 and CDR2 are SGHVS and FQNEAQ. The CDR3 loop spans 16 amino acids. V gave up 0 bases and J gave up 6 bases; unmatched junction bases: 9. As DNA, the CDR3 is TGTGCCAGCAGCTTAGCGTGGGATAGCGGGAGCTTCGAGCAGTACTTC. Translating gives CASSLAWDSGSFEQYF.

The chain carries TRBV28 and TRBJ2-7; 12 bases fit TRBD2. Germline V gene sequence: CDR1 MDHEN, CDR2 SYDVKM. The V and J ends lost 6 bases and 0 bases, in that order; junction bases with no gene match: 9. This CDR3 comprises 17 residues. Written as DNA, the CDR3 is TGTGCCAGCAGGTGGGGACTAGCGGGTGTTAGCTCCTACGAGCAGTACTTC. Protein: CASRWGLAGVSSYEQYF. Based on the CDR3 plus reference TRBV28 and TRBJ2-7, the full variable domain is DVKVTQSSRYLVKRTGEKVFLECVQDMDHENMFWYRQDPGLGLRLIYFSYDVKMKEKGDIPEGYSVSREKKERFSLILESASTNQTSMYLCASRWGLAGVSSYEQYFGPGTRLTVT.